The rows below give T cell receptor beta chains drawn from one sample of a study of shared clonotypes between healthy human individuals. The table came from immunoSEQ multiplex PCR; TCRdb's copy has only in-frame clones and leaves some out. The table includes about a million clones, 60% to 80% detected once. Sequenced: memory CD4+ T cells sorted from blood. Source of these receptors: a man aged 18-30 years in good health. CDR3s include the opening cysteine and the closing phenylalanine or tryptophan. Each record gives: CDR3 protein, CDR3 DNA, clone size, V gene, CDR3 length, D gene, J gene. The D gene is left open where the match is weak. Clone size is given for some rows only: seen once, a few or many times, or a class if the clone is expanded.

CDR3: CASSSGPRGNSPLHF; DNA: TGTGCCAGCAGCTCAGGGCCCAGAGGTAATTCACCCCTCCACTTT; size: -; V: TRBV7-2; length: 15; D: -; J: TRBJ1-6
CDR3: CASSVAQGGSPLHF; DNA: TGTGCCAGCAGCGTAGCCCAGGGGGGTTCACCCCTCCACTTT; size: few; V: TRBV9; length: 14; D: TRBD1; J: TRBJ1-6
CDR3: CASSVGGGKLAFF; DNA: TGTGCCAGCAGCGTAGGAGGGGGTAAATTAGCTTTCTTT; size: few; V: TRBV9; length: 13; D: -; J: TRBJ1-1
CDR3: CASSTRTPGYTF; DNA: TGTGCCAGTAGTACTCGGACACCGGGCTACACCTTC; size: -; V: TRBV19; length: 12; D: -; J: TRBJ1-2
CDR3: CASSRFAAGEQYF; DNA: TGTGCCAGCAGCCGGTTCGCAGCAGGCGAGCAGTACTTC; size: -; V: TRBV5-6; length: 13; D: -; J: TRBJ2-7
CDR3: CASGGATNEKLFF; DNA: TGCGCCAGCGGGGGAGCAACTAATGAAAAACTGTTTTTT; size: -; V: TRBV10-2; length: 13; D: -; J: TRBJ1-4
CDR3: CASSTSIQTPGEQFF; DNA: TGTGCCAGCAGTACTAGTATCCAGACGCCGGGTGAGCAGTTCTTC; size: -; V: TRBV6-1; length: 15; D: -; J: TRBJ2-1
CDR3: CASSDRRWRNEQFF; DNA: TGTGCCAGCAGCGACCGGAGGTGGCGCAATGAGCAGTTCTTC; size: -; V: TRBV11-2; length: 14; D: -; J: TRBJ2-1
CDR3: CASSLLQGHYYEQYF; DNA: TGTGCCAGCAGCTTACTCCAGGGGCATTACTACGAGCAGTACTTC; size: -; V: TRBV7-9; length: 15; D: -; J: TRBJ2-7
CDR3: CASSLGTANQPQHF; DNA: TGTGCCAGCAGTTTAGGGACGGCGAATCAGCCCCAGCATTTT; size: -; V: TRBV27; length: 14; D: -; J: TRBJ1-5
CDR3: CASSYPTGFGSPLHF; DNA: TGTGCCAGCAGTTACCCGACAGGGTTTGGTTCACCCCTCCACTTT; size: -; V: TRBV6-5; length: 15; D: TRBD1; J: TRBJ1-6
CDR3: CASSPLTAQETQYF; DNA: TGTGCCAGCAGCCCCTTAACCGCCCAAGAGACCCAGTACTTC; size: -; V: TRBV27; length: 14; D: -; J: TRBJ2-5
CDR3: CASTQPVDRYFHF; DNA: TGTGCCAGCACCCAGCCCGTTGACAGGTACTTCCACTTT; size: few; V: TRBV6-1; length: 13; D: -; J: TRBJ1-6